These T cell receptor beta chains were read from a single sample in a study of T-cell memory formation after mild COVID-19. TCRdb re-analysed the 5' RACE reads in MiXCR, keeping a single row per CDR3 protein. The sample comprises approximately 440,000 distinct CDR3 sequences, around 20% of which are singletons, and roughly 8.4% rests with the top ten. Source material: PBMCs or a T cell subset sorted from them (not recorded which). All receptors come from an adult woman who had mild COVID-19 (a few samples of this study predate the infection). Cell type and time point are not known. Each CDR3 is given with its conserved first and last residue. A D gene is named only where the DNA matches it firmly. Rows give clone size only sometimes, using once, few, many, or a class for an expanded clone.

V: TRBV11-2; size: few; J: TRBJ2-7; D: .; CDR3: CASSVQTGRREQYF; DNA: TGTGCCAGCAGCGTCCAGACAGGGAGGCGAGAGCAGTACTTC
V: TRBV28; size: .; J: TRBJ2-7; D: .; CDR3: CASSLGGLLYEQYF; DNA: TGTGCCAGCAGTTTAGGTGGACTCCTCTACGAGCAGTACTTC
V: TRBV19; size: .; J: TRBJ2-3; D: .; CDR3: CASSIQRTDTQYF; DNA: TGTGCCAGTAGTATCCAACGCACAGATACGCAGTATTTT
V: TRBV4-3; size: .; J: TRBJ2-1; D: .; CDR3: CASSPESEGWDNEQFF; DNA: TGCGCCAGCAGCCCTGAGAGCGAGGGGTGGGACAATGAGCAGTTCTTC
V: TRBV6-2/TRBV6-3; size: few; J: TRBJ2-1; D: .; CDR3: CASRGSNRGNEQFF; DNA: TGTGCCAGCAGGGGTTCCAACCGGGGTAATGAGCAGTTCTTC
V: TRBV28; size: .; J: TRBJ2-7; D: TRBD1; CDR3: CASSWAFRTGGYEQYF; DNA: TGTGCCAGCAGTTGGGCATTTAGAACAGGGGGCTACGAGCAGTACTTC
V: TRBV29-1; size: few; J: TRBJ2-7; D: TRBD2; CDR3: CSVQAGGTYEQYF; DNA: TGCAGCGTTCAAGCGGGAGGGACCTACGAGCAGTACTTC
V: TRBV12-3/TRBV12-4; size: few; J: TRBJ1-5; D: .; CDR3: CASSPSQGLSQPQHF; DNA: TGTGCCAGCAGCCCCTCTCAGGGTCTAAGTCAGCCCCAGCATTTT
V: TRBV7-9; size: .; J: TRBJ2-1; D: TRBD1; CDR3: CASRIGTVYNEQFF; DNA: TGTGCCAGCAGGATAGGGACAGTCTACAATGAGCAGTTCTTC
V: TRBV6-5; size: few; J: TRBJ1-1; D: .; CDR3: CASSYSTTGTEAFF; DNA: TGTGCCAGCAGTTACTCGACAACTGGGACTGAAGCTTTCTTT
V: TRBV5-4; size: few; J: TRBJ2-3; D: TRBD2; CDR3: CASTTAGPTDTQYF; DNA: TGTGCCAGCACCACAGCGGGACCCACAGATACGCAGTATTTT
V: TRBV5-1; size: .; J: TRBJ1-1; D: .; CDR3: CASSLVVHKNTEAFF; DNA: TGCGCCAGCAGCTTGGTGGTTCACAAGAACACTGAAGCTTTCTTT
V: TRBV12-3/TRBV12-4; size: few; J: TRBJ1-5; D: TRBD1; CDR3: CASSLSPGQRLNQPQHF; DNA: TGTGCCAGCAGTTTATCTCCGGGACAGCGATTGAATCAGCCCCAGCATTTT
V: TRBV15; size: .; J: TRBJ2-7; D: .; CDR3: CATSRDSVVREQYF; DNA: TGTGCCACCAGCAGAGATTCGGTTGTGCGCGAGCAGTACTTC
V: TRBV30; size: .; J: TRBJ2-3; D: TRBD2; CDR3: CAWRGAGWMGTQYF; DNA: TGTGCCTGGAGGGGAGCGGGGTGGATGGGTACGCAGTATTTT
V: TRBV7-9; size: few; J: TRBJ2-7; D: TRBD1; CDR3: CASSSTGGKGEQYF; DNA: TGTGCCAGCAGCTCCACAGGGGGCAAGGGCGAGCAGTACTTC
V: TRBV7-9; size: .; J: TRBJ2-1; D: TRBD1; CDR3: CASSLIAGGAYNEQFF; DNA: TGTGCCAGCAGCTTAATTGCAGGGGGCGCTTACAATGAGCAGTTCTTC
V: TRBV3-1; size: .; J: TRBJ2-5; D: .; CDR3: CASSQAPRQETQYF; DNA: TGTGCCAGCAGCCAAGCTCCGAGGCAAGAGACCCAGTACTTC
V: TRBV29-1; size: .; J: TRBJ2-1; D: .; CDR3: CSVEGTYRGYNEQFF; DNA: TGCAGCGTTGAAGGGACTTACCGTGGGTACAATGAGCAGTTCTTC